This TCR beta chain was profiled in a study of T cells in Graves' hyperthyroidism and ophthalmopathy. Study results and caveats: Researchers found most expanded thyroid clonotypes above 0.001 in blood as well.

The germline gives CDR1 SGHTA, CDR2 FQGNSA. The CDR3 contains 14 residues. Trimming pared 1 base from V and 6 bases from J, leaving 9 bases between. Using RNA transcripts as the source, TCR beta CDR3 regions were amplified. The primer set for the first-round RT-PCR of the TCR CDR3 was HTBI. In TCRdb, the multiplex PCR reads were re-called with MiXCR into one record per CDR3 protein. Here the sample spans 600,000 to 850,000 distinct CDR3 sequences, 15% to 20% being singletons. Comment on this clonotype: Its antigen is undetermined.

The chain links TRBV7-2 to TRBJ2-2; no clear D. This sequence was found in a woman between 50 and 59 years old with Graves' hyperthyroidism that later progressed to Graves' ophthalmopathy. The sample comprised blood. The CDR3 nucleotides are TGTGCCAGCAGCTTAGACTACTTATCCGGGGAGCTGTTTTTT. Its translation: CASSLDYLSGELFF.